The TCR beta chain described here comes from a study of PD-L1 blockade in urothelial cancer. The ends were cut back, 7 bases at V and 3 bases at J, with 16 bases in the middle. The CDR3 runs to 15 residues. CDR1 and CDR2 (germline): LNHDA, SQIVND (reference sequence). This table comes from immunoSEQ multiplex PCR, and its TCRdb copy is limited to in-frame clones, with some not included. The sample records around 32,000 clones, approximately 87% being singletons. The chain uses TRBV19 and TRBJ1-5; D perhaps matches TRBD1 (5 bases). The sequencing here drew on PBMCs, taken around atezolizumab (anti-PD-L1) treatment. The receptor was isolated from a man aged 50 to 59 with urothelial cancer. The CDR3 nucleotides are TGTGCCAGTACCTCGTGGGGCAGAGACAATCAGCCCCAGCATTTT. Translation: CASTSWGRDNQPQHF.